This T cell receptor (beta chain) derives from a study of Graves' ophthalmopathy and Graves' hyperthyroidism. Study summary: Prior to any treatment, peripheral blood was collected at the time of initial diagnosis.

RNA transcripts were the source from which TCR beta CDR3 regions were amplified. The workflow started with a first-round RT-PCR run with HTBI primers and then moved on to a second-round multiplex PCR. TCRdb fed the multiplex PCR reads into MiXCR, producing one record per CDR3 protein. The sample carries hundreds of thousands of distinct CDR3 sequences, about 20% recorded once. Findings of the study overall: Clonotypes were expanded in thyroid at above 0.001 frequency, and most also appeared in blood. The study's model predicted ophthalmopathy progression at about 64% sensitivity and about 78% specificity.

Trimming left V 2 bases short and J 4 bases short, with 14 bases between. The CDR3 covers 15 residues. Germline V gives CDR1 MNHEY, CDR2 SVGAGI. About this clonotype itself: Antigen specificity is unknown.

The source of this sequence is a woman aged 18 to 35 with stable Graves' hyperthyroidism. Some clones in this sample may be carry-over from other donors' samples. The V gene is TRBV6-5, the J gene TRBJ1-2, with unresolved D. The sample taken for sequencing was peripheral blood. Written as DNA, the CDR3 is TGTGCCAGCAGTTACCGGAGCGGGTCCACCTATGGCTACACCTTC. It codes for CASSYRSGSTYGYTF.